The T cell receptor (beta chain) described here comes from a study of blood T cell repertoires in COVID-19. Study-level background: Sources were T cells, B-cell-depleted T cells, or PBMCs; the material itself was cDNA or gDNA.

Germline values: CDR1 LGHNA, CDR2 YNFKEQ. The CDR3 runs 16 residues. V was cut by 1 base and J by 3 bases, with 13 bases left in between. In the original workflow: Reference gene primer amplification yielded estimated nucleated cell counts. TCRdb's table, derived via immunoSEQ multiplex PCR, lists solely in-frame clones and lacks some. The V and J calls and the clone size are those of that table, but D and trimming were determined from the DNA. The table shows around 19,000 clones, with approximately 79% occurring only once. V gene TRBV4-2 combines with J gene TRBJ2-4, with a possible D match to TRBD2 (5 bases). This TCR derives from an elderly man with acute or convalescent COVID-19. Sequencing was done on a sample of peripheral blood. The CDR3 DNA reads TGTGCCAGCAGCCAAGGAAACGGGATTGGCAAAAACATTCAGTACTTC. Protein product: CASSQGNGIGKNIQYF.